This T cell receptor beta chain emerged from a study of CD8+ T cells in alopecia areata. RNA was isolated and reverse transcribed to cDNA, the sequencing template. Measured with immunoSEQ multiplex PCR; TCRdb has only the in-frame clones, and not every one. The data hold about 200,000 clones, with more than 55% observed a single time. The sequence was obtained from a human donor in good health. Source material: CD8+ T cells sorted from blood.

This CDR3 reads CATSPGAGAYF. The CDR3 nucleotides are TGTGCCACCAGCCCCGGGGCAGGGGCATACTTC. This sequence joins TRBV15 and TRBJ2-4, with a weak D call TRBD1 (6 bases). The V and J ends lost 5 bases and 16 bases respectively, with 15 bases between them. The length of the CDR3 is 11 residues. CDR1 LNHNV and CDR2 YYDKDF come from the germline V gene (reference sequence).